Below are 8 T cell receptor beta chains sequenced from a single sample in a study of CD8 T cells in ankylosing spondylitis. Each CDR3 protein gets one entry after TCRdb re-called the 5' RACE reads with MiXCR. The sample yields roughly 160,000 distinct CDR3 sequences, roughly 10% seen once. The sample comprised blood, either unsorted or a sorted T cell fraction (not recorded which). Receptors originate from a female donor with ankylosing spondylitis or in good health (not recorded which).

The CDR3 protein is CASSLASGGGEQFF. CDR3 nucleotides: TGTGCCAGCAGCTTAGCTTCCGGCGGGGGTGAGCAGTTCTTC. This chain joins TRBV7-2 and TRBJ2-1; TRBD2 matches at 7 bases. V dropped 0 bases and J dropped 9; count of bases not matched to a gene: 5. CDR1 is SGHTA, CDR2 FQGNSA, per germline. The CDR3 contains 14 residues.

The chain uses TRBV3-1 and TRBJ2-7; 9 nucleotides match TRBD2. Germline CDR1 reads LGHDT; CDR2 reads YNNKEL (reference sequence). The CDR3 length is 15 residues. V gave up 2 bases and J gave up 3 bases; unmatched junction bases: 5. This CDR3 reads CASSQRTSVFYEQYF. The CDR3 region has the DNA TGTGCCAGCAGCCAACGGACTAGCGTGTTCTACGAGCAGTACTTC.

On this clonotype itself: This likely traces to a read error, being one base from a far larger clone. The V gene is TRBV7-9, the J gene TRBJ1-1; no reliable D call. Trimming left V 4 bases short and J 1 base short, with 4 bases between. The CDR3 sequence is 12 residues long. The germline CDR1 and CDR2 sequences are SEHNR and FQNEAQ (reference sequence). CDR3 DNA: TGTGCCAGCAGCTCAAGGAACACTGAAGCTTTCTTT. It specifies CASSSRNTEAFF.

CDR3 region: CASSPGLHYEQYF. The CDR3 nucleotides read TGTGCCAGTAGTCCTGGACTCCACTACGAGCAGTACTTC. The chain has TRBV19 and TRBJ2-7, with a weak D call TRBD2 (5 bases). Germline V gene lookup returns CDR1 LNHDA and CDR2 SQIVND (reference sequence). Trimming took 5 bases from V and 3 from J, leaving 11 bases between them. The length of the CDR3 is 13 residues. Together with reference TRBV19 and TRBJ2-7, the CDR3 gives the full variable domain: DGGITQSPKYLFRKEGQNVTLSCEQNLNHDAMYWYRQDPGQGLRLIYYSQIVNDFQKGDIAEGYSVSREKKESFPLTVTSAQKNPTAFYLCASSPGLHYEQYFGPGTRLTVT.

This clonotype was recorded at least ten times. The rearrangement links TRBV7-9 to TRBJ1-1; D unresolved. CDR1 is SEHNR, CDR2 FQNEAQ, per germline (reference sequence). The CDR3 has 13 residues. The germline V and J ends were trimmed by 1 base and 5 bases, with 8 bases remaining between them. The CDR3 DNA reads as TGTGCCAGCAGCTTAGGAGTTGGGACTGAAGCTTTCTTT. Translation gives CASSLGVGTEAFF.

The chain links TRBV12-3 or TRBV12-4 to TRBJ1-1; no clear D. V gave up 1 base and J gave up 11 bases, with 14 bases separating them. CDR3 size: 13 residues. The chain's CDR3 is CASSLGLRRGAFF. In DNA form, the CDR3 reads TGTGCCAGCAGTTTAGGTCTGAGGCGTGGGGCTTTCTTT.

This clonotype came up a few times. V usage is TRBV13 and J usage is TRBJ1-1; D not resolved. Trimming cost V 4 bases and J 4 bases, with 10 bases left between them. This CDR3 is built from 13 residues. The germline CDR1 and CDR2 sequences are PRHDT and FYEKMQ (reference sequence). The CDR3 here is CASSSEGSTEAFF. The CDR3 coding sequence is TGTGCCAGCAGCTCAGAAGGTAGCACTGAAGCTTTCTTT.

In this sample, this clonotype turned up many times. V is TRBV15 and J is TRBJ2-7; D is uncertain. Germline loops: CDR1 LNHNV, CDR2 YYDKDF (reference sequence). The CDR3 has 13 residues. V lost 4 bases and J 0 bases, leaving 7 bases between the germline ends. CDR3 in amino acids: CATSNAVSYEQYF. The CDR3 region has the DNA TGTGCCACCAGCAACGCAGTCTCCTACGAGCAGTACTTC.